This T cell receptor (beta chain) comes out of a study of T cell responses to AZD1222 COVID-19 vaccine. Study-level background: Analyses pooled second doses at about 4 or about 12 weeks. Findings and caveats of the study: It should be noted that donors were predominantly white British and more often female, and clonal diversity was possibly underestimated. In all cases, repertoires were sampled only after the peak T cell response. Close to half of spike-specific TCRs reportedly recognize unmutated variant regions.

TCRdb's copy holds only in-frame clones and misses some; the assay was immunoSEQ multiplex PCR. The sample yields tens of thousands of clones, approximately 86% seen once. This clone was counted a single time. Antigen: not known. The germline gives CDR1 SGHAT, CDR2 FQNNGV. After removal of 3 bases from V and 2 bases from J, the junction contained 10 bases not matched to a gene. The CDR3 runs to 17 residues. This specimen was peripheral blood, taken on day 0 of AZD1222 vaccination. The chain couples TRBV11-2 to TRBJ2-7; 10 positions match TRBD1. This receptor was obtained from an adult in good health. The CDR3 DNA reads TGTGCCAGCAGCTTGGGACAGGGGAGGGAGAACCCCTACGAGCAGTACTTC. Translation: CASSLGQGRENPYEQYF.